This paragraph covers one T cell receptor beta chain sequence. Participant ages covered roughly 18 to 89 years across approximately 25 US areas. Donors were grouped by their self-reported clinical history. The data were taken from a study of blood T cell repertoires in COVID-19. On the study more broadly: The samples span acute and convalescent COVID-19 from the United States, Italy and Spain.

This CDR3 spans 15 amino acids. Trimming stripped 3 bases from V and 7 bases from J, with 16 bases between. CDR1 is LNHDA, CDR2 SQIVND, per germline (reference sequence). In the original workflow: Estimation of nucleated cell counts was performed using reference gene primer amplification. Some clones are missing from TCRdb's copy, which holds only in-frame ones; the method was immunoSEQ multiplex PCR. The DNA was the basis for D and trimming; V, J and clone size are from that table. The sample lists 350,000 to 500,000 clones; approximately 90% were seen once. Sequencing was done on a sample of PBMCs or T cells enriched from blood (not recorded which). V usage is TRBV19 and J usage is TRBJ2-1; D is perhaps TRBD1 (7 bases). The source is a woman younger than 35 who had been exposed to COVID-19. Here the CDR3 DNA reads TGTGCCAGTAGTATGGTAGAGGCAGGGGGGAATGAGCAGTTCTTC. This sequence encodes CASSMVEAGGNEQFF.